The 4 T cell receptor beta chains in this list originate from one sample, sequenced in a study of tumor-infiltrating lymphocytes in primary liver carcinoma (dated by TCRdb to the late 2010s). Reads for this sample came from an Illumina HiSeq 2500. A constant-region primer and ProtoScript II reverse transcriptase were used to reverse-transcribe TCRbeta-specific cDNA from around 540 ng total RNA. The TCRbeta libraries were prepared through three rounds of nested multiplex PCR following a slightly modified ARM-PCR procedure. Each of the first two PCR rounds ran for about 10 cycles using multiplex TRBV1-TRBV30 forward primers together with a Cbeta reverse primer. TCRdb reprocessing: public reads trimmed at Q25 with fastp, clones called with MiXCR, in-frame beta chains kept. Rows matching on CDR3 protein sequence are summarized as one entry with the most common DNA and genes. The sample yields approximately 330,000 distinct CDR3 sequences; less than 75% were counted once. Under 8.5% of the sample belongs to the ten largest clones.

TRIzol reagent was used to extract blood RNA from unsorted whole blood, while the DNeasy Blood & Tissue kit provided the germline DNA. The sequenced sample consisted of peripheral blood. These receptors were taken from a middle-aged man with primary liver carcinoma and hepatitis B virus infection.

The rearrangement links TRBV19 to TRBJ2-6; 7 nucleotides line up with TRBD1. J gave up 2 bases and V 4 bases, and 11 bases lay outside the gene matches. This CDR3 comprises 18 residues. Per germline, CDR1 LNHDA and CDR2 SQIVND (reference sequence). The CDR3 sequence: CASSKVRGITPGANVLTF. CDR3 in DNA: TGTGCCAGTAGTAAAGTCAGGGGGATAACTCCTGGGGCCAACGTCCTGACTTTC.

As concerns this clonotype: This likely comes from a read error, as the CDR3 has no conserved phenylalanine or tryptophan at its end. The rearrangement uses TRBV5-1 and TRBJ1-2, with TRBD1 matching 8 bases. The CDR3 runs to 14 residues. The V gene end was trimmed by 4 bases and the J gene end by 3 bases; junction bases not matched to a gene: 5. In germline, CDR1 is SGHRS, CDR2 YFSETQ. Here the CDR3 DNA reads TGCGCCAGCAGCCTGGGACAGGTGGACTATGGCTACACCTCC. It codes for CASSLGQVDYGYTS.

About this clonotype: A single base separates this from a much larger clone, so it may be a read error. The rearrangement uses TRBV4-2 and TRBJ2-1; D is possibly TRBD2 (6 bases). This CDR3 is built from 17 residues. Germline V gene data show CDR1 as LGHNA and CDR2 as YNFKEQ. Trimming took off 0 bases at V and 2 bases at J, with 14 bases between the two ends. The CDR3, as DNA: TGTGCCAGCAGCCAAGATAGTCGGCGGGAACCCTACAATGAGCAGTTCTTC. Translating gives CASSQDSRREPYNEQFF.

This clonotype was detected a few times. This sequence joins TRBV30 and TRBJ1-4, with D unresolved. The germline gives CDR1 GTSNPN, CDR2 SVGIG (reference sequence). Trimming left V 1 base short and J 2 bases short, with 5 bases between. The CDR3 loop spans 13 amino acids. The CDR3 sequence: CAWSGVTNEKLFF. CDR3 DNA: TGTGCCTGGAGTGGAGTCACTAATGAAAAACTGTTTTTT.